The 22 T cell receptor beta chains presented below share a single source sample, sequenced in a study of cytomegalovirus exposure and HLA in healthy donors. The PCR was carried out with 60 Vbeta primers and 13 Jbeta primers. Sequenced by immunoSEQ multiplex PCR; TCRdb stores in-frame clones only, minus some. The sample includes some 84,000 clones, roughly 73% seen only once; the top ten take about 2%. Sequenced sample: PBMCs. These receptors all come from a boy younger than 18 in good health and CMV-seronegative.

The gene calls are TRBV7-9 and TRBJ2-1; possibly TRBD2 for D (6 bases). The CDR3 covers 15 residues. Germline V CDR1 and CDR2: SEHNR, FQNEAQ (reference sequence). V was shortened by 0 bases and J by 3 bases, with 9 bases between the two germline ends. The CDR3 region is CASSLARDFYNEQFF. The CDR3 nucleotides are TGTGCCAGCAGCTTAGCGCGGGACTTCTACAATGAGCAGTTCTTC.

The chain carries TRBV6-5 and TRBJ2-2, with a possible D match to TRBD1 (6 bases). Germline CDR1 reads MNHEY; CDR2 reads SVGAGI. The CDR3 is 16 amino acids. The germline V and J ends were trimmed by 2 bases and 2 bases, with 12 bases remaining between them. The CDR3 protein is CASSYTGQLNTGELFF. The CDR3 nucleotides are TGTGCCAGCAGTTACACTGGACAGCTTAACACCGGGGAGCTGTTTTTT.

V is TRBV5-1 and J is TRBJ1-5; perhaps TRBD1 as D (6 bases). V was pared by 0 bases and J by 3 bases, with 10 bases between. The CDR3 is made up of 15 amino acids. Germline V gene sequence: CDR1 SGHRS, CDR2 YFSETQ. The CDR3: CASSLAGAINQPQHF. For the CDR3, the DNA is TGCGCCAGCAGCTTGGCAGGGGCTATCAATCAGCCCCAGCATTTT.

V is TRBV7-7 and J is TRBJ2-1; no firm D call. The CDR3 has 16 amino acids. V was clipped by 1 base and J by 3 bases, with 13 bases between them. The germline V gene encodes CDR1 SSHAT and CDR2 FNYEAQ (reference sequence). The CDR3 loop is CASSLGLAFSYNEQFF. The CDR3 DNA is TGTGCCAGCAGCTTAGGTTTAGCTTTCAGCTACAATGAGCAGTTCTTC. The entire variable domain, with the rest obtained from reference TRBV7-7 and TRBJ2-1, is as follows: GAGVSQSPRYKVTKRGQDVTLRCDPISSHATLYWYQQALGQGPEFLTYFNYEAQPDKSGLPSDRFSAERPEGSISTLTIQRTEQRDSAMYRCASSLGLAFSYNEQFFGPGTRLTVL.

The chain recombines TRBV6-5 with TRBJ2-1; 11 bases match TRBD1. The CDR3 loop spans 15 amino acids. J lost 0 bases, V lost 8 bases, and 3 bases had no gene match. CDR1 is MNHEY, CDR2 SVGAGI, per germline. CDR3: CASGQGAGSYNEQFF. CDR3 nucleotide sequence: TGTGCCAGCGGACAGGGGGCTGGCTCCTACAATGAGCAGTTCTTC.

The CDR3 spells CASSEAPFEEGRPSTDTQYF. The CDR3 region has the DNA TGTGCCAGCAGTGAAGCCCCCTTCGAAGAGGGCAGACCTAGCACAGATACGCAGTATTTT. The genes are TRBV6-1 and TRBJ2-3; D possibly corresponds to TRBD2 (5 bases). The CDR3 has 20 residues. The V gene lost 0 bases and the J gene lost 0 bases, with 22 bases spanning the gap. The germline V gene encodes CDR1 MNHNS and CDR2 SASEGT.

The chain recombines TRBV5-1 with TRBJ2-1; 7 positions agree with TRBD2. Unmatched junction bases numbered 6, after V lost 0 bases and J lost 3 bases. This CDR3 has 16 amino acids. The V gene's germline CDR1 is SGHRS and CDR2 YFSETQ. The CDR3 bases are TGCGCCAGCAGCTTGGGAGGCCTAGCGGTCTACAATGAGCAGTTCTTC. Translation gives CASSLGGLAVYNEQFF. Using reference TRBV5-1 and TRBJ2-1 for the parts outside the CDR3, the full variable domain is KAGVTQTPRYLIKTRGQQVTLSCSPISGHRSVSWYQQTPGQGLQFLFEYFSETQRNKGNFPGRFSGRQFSNSRSEMNVSTLELGDSALYLCASSLGGLAVYNEQFFGPGTRLTVL.

The rearrangement joins TRBV10-2 to TRBJ2-7, with TRBD2 matching 10 bases. The J segment lost 2 bases and the V segment lost 8 bases, leaving 6 bases of the junction unmatched. Germline-derived CDR1 and CDR2 are WSHSY and SAAADI. There are 14 residues in the CDR3. The CDR3 is CASDKAGGPYEQYF. The CDR3 nucleotides read TGCGCCAGCGATAAAGCGGGGGGGCCCTACGAGCAGTACTTC.

This clone was picked up a small number of times. This chain uses TRBV6-5 with TRBJ2-3; tentative D call: TRBD2 (5 bases). The CDR3 sequence is 14 residues long. V was trimmed by 11 bases and J by 0 bases, leaving 15 bases between them. CDR1 and CDR2 from the germline V gene are MNHEY and SVGAGI. CDR3 protein: CAAGRGISTDTQYF. The DNA of the CDR3 is TGTGCCGCCGGCCGGGGTATTAGCACAGATACGCAGTATTTT.

V and J are TRBV30 and TRBJ1-5, with D uncertain. There are 14 residues in the CDR3. CDR1 and CDR2 (germline): GTSNPN, SVGIG (reference sequence). V was trimmed by 1 base and J by 3 bases, leaving 10 bases between them. This chain's CDR3 is CAWSGKRFNQPQHF. The CDR3 nucleotides are TGTGCCTGGAGTGGTAAGCGATTCAATCAGCCCCAGCATTTT. The whole variable domain, filled in from reference TRBV30 and TRBJ1-5, reads SQTIHQWPATLVQPVGSPLSLECTVEGTSNPNLYWYRQAAGRGLQLLFYSVGIGQISSEVPQNLSASRPQDRQFILSSKKLLLSDSGFYLCAWSGKRFNQPQHFGDGTRLSIL.

The chain uses TRBV6-1 and TRBJ1-4; unclear D gene. CDR3 size: 13 residues. V was pared by 8 bases and J by 8 bases, with 15 bases between. Germline-derived CDR1 and CDR2 are MNHNS and SASEGT. The CDR3 loop reads CASLRGGGEKLFF. DNA of the CDR3: TGTGCCAGCCTACGAGGAGGAGGGGAAAAACTGTTTTTT.

V is TRBV4-2 and J is TRBJ2-5; 15 positions agree with TRBD2. The CDR3 has 18 amino acids. The germline CDR1 and CDR2 sequences are LGHNA and YNFKEQ. The trim removed 0 bases at V and 5 bases at J, leaving 7 bases unmatched. The CDR3: CASSQEGLAGGGVETQYF. In DNA, the CDR3 is TGTGCCAGCAGCCAAGAGGGACTAGCGGGAGGAGGTGTGGAGACCCAGTACTTC.

The CDR3 spells CAGRRGGTDTQYF. DNA of the CDR3: TGTGCCGGCCGGAGGGGGGGAACAGATACGCAGTATTTT. The chain employs TRBV2 and TRBJ2-3; weak D call: TRBD2 (7 bases). CDR3 length equals 13 residues. The V and J ends lost 11 bases and 3 bases respectively, with 15 bases between them. Looked up from germline, CDR1 is SNHLY and CDR2 is FYNNEI.

V gene TRBV27 combines with J gene TRBJ2-7; TRBD2 matches 10 bases. CDR1 MNHEY and CDR2 SMNVEV come from the germline V gene (reference sequence). Trimming removed 4 bases from V and 5 bases from J; junction bases left unmatched: 5. The CDR3 runs 14 residues. CDR3 DNA: TGTGCCAGCAGTTCCCAGCGGGAGGGCCACGAGCAGTACTTC. Protein product: CASSSQREGHEQYF.

This chain joins TRBV30 and TRBJ2-7; D gene uncertain. The CDR3 loop spans 14 amino acids. Germline-derived CDR1 and CDR2 are GTSNPN and SVGIG (reference sequence). Trimming removed 0 bases at V and 0 bases at J, with 9 bases between. The CDR3 DNA reads as TGTGCCTGGAGTGTACAGCTACTCTCCTACGAGCAGTACTTC. Its translation is CAWSVQLLSYEQYF. Full variable domain (outside the CDR3, taken from reference TRBV30 and TRBJ2-7): SQTIHQWPATLVQPVGSPLSLECTVEGTSNPNLYWYRQAAGRGLQLLFYSVGIGQISSEVPQNLSASRPQDRQFILSSKKLLLSDSGFYLCAWSVQLLSYEQYFGPGTRLTVT.

This rearrangement joins TRBV7-9 to TRBJ2-7, with 11 bases fitting TRBD1. V shed 4 bases and J 8 bases; nucleotides not matched to a gene: 13. The CDR3 extends over 16 amino acids. The germline CDR1 and CDR2 sequences are SEHNR and FQNEAQ (reference sequence). As DNA, the CDR3 is TGTGCCAGCAGCTGGATGGGACAGGGGGGAGTAATGAAGCAGTACTTC. It is translated as CASSWMGQGGVMKQYF.

The chain recombines TRBV2 with TRBJ2-3, with 7 bases matching TRBD1. Germline lookup yields CDR1 SNHLY and CDR2 FYNNEI. Trimming took 6 bases from V and 10 from J; bases not matched to a gene: 7. This CDR3 is built from 12 residues. The CDR3 is CASRERGRAQYF. In DNA, the CDR3 is TGTGCCAGCAGGGAAAGGGGGCGCGCGCAGTATTTT.

The chain combines TRBV27 with TRBJ1-5, with a tentative D call TRBD1 (5 bases). The V end was cut by 8 bases, the J end by 7 bases, with 18 bases between. This CDR3 comprises 14 residues. Germline loops: CDR1 MNHEY, CDR2 SMNVEV (reference sequence). This CDR3 is CASALRGAEQPQHF. CDR3 sequence (DNA): TGTGCCAGCGCACTGCGTGGGGCTGAACAGCCCCAGCATTTT.

V usage is TRBV6-1 and J usage is TRBJ1-1; TRBD1 aligns across 9 bases. Germline CDR1 reads MNHNS; CDR2 reads SASEGT. The CDR3 has 13 amino acids. V shed 7 bases and J 4 bases; nucleotides not matched to a gene: 4. The CDR3 coding sequence is TGTGCCAGCACCGGACAGGGGCCCACTGAAGCTTTCTTT. This sequence encodes CASTGQGPTEAFF.

The chain combines TRBV29-1 with TRBJ1-2; D gene uncertain. CDR3 length: 13 amino acids. V was shortened by 1 base and J by 4 bases, with 10 bases between the two germline ends. Germline values: CDR1 SQVTM, CDR2 ANQGSEA. DNA of the CDR3: TGCAGCGTTGAAGGCATGGCGGGCTATGGCTACACCTTC. Translating gives CSVEGMAGYGYTF.

The chain has TRBV5-4 and TRBJ2-5; D is ambiguous. V was cut by 0 bases and J by 1 base, with 7 bases left in between. The germline CDR1 and CDR2 sequences are SGHNT and YYREEE (reference sequence). The CDR3 has 14 residues. The CDR3 spells CASSLGRLQETQYF. The DNA of the CDR3 is TGTGCCAGCAGCTTGGGGAGACTCCAAGAGACCCAGTACTTC.

This clone was seen a few times. The chain uses TRBV29-1 and TRBJ2-6; D uncertain. Germline CDR1 is SQVTM and CDR2 is ANQGSEA. Trimming stripped 5 bases from V and 0 bases from J, with 8 bases between. This CDR3 has 14 amino acids. The CDR3 loop reads CSVRGLSGANVLTF. CDR3 in DNA: TGCAGCGTTAGAGGCCTCTCTGGGGCCAACGTCCTGACTTTC.